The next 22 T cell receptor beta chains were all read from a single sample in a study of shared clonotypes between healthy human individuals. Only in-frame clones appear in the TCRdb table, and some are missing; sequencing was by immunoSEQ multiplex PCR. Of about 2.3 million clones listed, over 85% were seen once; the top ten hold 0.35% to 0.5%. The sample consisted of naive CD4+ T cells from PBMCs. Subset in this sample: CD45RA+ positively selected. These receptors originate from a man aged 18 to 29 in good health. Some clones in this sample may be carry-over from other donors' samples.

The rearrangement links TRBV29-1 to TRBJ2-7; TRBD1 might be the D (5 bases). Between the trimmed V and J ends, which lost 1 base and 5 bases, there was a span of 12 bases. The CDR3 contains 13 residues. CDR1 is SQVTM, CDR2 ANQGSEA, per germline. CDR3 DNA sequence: TGCAGCGTTGAAGGGCAGGGCGTACACGAGCAGTACTTC. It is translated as CSVEGQGVHEQYF.

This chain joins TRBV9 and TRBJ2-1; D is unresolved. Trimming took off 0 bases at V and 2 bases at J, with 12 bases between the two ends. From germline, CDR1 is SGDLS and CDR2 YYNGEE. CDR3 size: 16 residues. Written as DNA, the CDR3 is TGTGCCAGCAGCGTAGAATTGAGGCCCCCCTACAATGAGCAGTTCTTC. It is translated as CASSVELRPPYNEQFF.

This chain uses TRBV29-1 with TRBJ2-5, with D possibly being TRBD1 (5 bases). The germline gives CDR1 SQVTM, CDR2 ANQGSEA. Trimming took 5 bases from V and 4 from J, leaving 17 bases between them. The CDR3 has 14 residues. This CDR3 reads CSVSGRAVRETQYF. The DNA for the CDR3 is TGCAGCGTTTCGGGCAGGGCTGTACGAGAGACCCAGTACTTC.

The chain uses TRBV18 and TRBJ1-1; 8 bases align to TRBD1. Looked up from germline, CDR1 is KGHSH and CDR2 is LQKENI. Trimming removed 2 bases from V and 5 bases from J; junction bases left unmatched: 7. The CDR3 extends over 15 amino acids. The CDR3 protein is CASSPVGQGATEAFF. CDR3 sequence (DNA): TGTGCCAGCTCACCAGTCGGACAGGGAGCTACTGAAGCTTTCTTT.

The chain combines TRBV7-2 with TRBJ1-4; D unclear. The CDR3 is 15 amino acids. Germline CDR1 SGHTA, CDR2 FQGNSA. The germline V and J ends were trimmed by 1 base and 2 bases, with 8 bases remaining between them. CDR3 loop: CASSLEGFTNEKLFF. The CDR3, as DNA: TGTGCCAGCAGCTTAGAGGGTTTCACTAATGAAAAACTGTTTTTT. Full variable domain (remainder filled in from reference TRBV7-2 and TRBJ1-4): GAGVSQSPSNKVTEKGKDVELRCDPISGHTALYWYRQSLGQGLEFLIYFQGNSAPDKSGLPSDRFSAERTGGSVSTLTIQRTQQEDSAVYLCASSLEGFTNEKLFFGSGTQLSVL.

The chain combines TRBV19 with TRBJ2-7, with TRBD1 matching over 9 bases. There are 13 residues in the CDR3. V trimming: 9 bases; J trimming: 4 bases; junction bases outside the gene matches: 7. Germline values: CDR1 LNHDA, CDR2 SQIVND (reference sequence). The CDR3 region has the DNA TGTGCCAGCTCGGACAGGGGACTTTACGAGCAGTACTTC. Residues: CASSDRGLYEQYF. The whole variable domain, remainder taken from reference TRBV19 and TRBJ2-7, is DGGITQSPKYLFRKEGQNVTLSCEQNLNHDAMYWYRQDPGQGLRLIYYSQIVNDFQKGDIAEGYSVSREKKESFPLTVTSAQKNPTAFYLCASSDRGLYEQYFGPGTRLTVT.

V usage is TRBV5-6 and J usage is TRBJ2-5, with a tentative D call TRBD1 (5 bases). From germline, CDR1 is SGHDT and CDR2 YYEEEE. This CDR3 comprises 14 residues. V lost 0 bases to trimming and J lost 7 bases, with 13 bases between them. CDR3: CASSLGLGVGTQYF. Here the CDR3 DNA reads TGTGCCAGCAGCTTGGGTTTAGGGGTCGGGACCCAGTACTTC.

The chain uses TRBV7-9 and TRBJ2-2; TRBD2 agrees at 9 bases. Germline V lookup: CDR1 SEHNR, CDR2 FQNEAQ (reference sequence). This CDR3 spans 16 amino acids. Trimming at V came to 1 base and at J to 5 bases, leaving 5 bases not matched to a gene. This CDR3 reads CASSLGSGSGTGELFF. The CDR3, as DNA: TGTGCCAGCAGCTTAGGTAGCGGGAGTGGTACCGGGGAGCTGTTTTTT.

The CDR3 protein is CASSGGIWEGETQYF. For the CDR3, the DNA is TGTGCCAGCAGTGGTGGGATCTGGGAGGGGGAGACCCAGTACTTC. This chain joins TRBV6-1 and TRBJ2-5; 7 bases are shared with TRBD2. This CDR3 contains 15 residues. The germline gives CDR1 MNHNS, CDR2 SASEGT. Trimming took 4 bases from V and 5 from J; bases not matched to a gene: 10.

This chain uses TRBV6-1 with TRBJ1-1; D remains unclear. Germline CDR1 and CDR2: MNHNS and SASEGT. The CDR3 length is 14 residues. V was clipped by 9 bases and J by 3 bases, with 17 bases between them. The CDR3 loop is CASMRALIDTEAFF. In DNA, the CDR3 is TGTGCCAGTATGAGGGCCCTGATCGACACTGAAGCTTTCTTT.

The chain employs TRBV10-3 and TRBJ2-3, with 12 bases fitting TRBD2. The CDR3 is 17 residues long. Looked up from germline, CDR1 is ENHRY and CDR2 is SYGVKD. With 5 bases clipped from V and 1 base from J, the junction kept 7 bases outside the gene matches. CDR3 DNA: TGTGCCATCAGTATGGCTAGCGGGAGGGCCGGCACAGATACGCAGTATTTT. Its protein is CAISMASGRAGTDTQYF.

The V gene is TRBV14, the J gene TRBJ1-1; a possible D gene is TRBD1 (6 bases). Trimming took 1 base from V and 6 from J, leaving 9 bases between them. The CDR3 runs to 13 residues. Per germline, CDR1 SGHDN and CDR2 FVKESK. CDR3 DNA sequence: TGTGCCAGCAGCCAAGCGGGGGCGGCTGAAGCTTTCTTT. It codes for CASSQAGAAEAFF.

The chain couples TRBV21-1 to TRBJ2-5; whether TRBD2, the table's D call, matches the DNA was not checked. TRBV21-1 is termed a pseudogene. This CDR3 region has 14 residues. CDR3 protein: CASSNRTSRETQYF. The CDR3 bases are TGTGCCAGCAGCAATCGGACTAGCAGAGAGACCCAGTACTTC.

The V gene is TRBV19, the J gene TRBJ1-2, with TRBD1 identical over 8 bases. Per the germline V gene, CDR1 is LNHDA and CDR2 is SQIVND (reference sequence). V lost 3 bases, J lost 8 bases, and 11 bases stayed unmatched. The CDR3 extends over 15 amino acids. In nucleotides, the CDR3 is TGTGCCAGTAGTATTACAGGGGGATCGCCATGGGGCTACACCTTC. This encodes CASSITGGSPWGYTF.

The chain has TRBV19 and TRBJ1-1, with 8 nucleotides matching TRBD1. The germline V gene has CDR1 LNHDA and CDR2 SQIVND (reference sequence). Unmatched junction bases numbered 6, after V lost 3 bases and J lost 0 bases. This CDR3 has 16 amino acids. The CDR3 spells CASSMRTGWMNTEAFF. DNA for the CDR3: TGTGCCAGTAGTATGAGGACAGGGTGGATGAACACTGAAGCTTTCTTT.

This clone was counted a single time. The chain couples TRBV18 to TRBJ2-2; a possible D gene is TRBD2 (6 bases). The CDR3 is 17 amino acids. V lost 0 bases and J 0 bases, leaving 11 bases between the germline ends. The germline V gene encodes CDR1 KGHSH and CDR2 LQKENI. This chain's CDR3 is CASSPPNSGSNTGELFF. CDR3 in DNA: TGTGCCAGCTCACCACCCAATAGCGGTTCGAACACCGGGGAGCTGTTTTTT.

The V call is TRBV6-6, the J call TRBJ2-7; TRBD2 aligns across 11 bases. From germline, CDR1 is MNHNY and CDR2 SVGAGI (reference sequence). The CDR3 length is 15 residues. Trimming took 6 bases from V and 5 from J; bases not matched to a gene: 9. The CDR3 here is CASRRTSGSLHEQYF. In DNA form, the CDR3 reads TGTGCCAGCAGACGCACTAGCGGGAGTCTCCACGAGCAGTACTTC.

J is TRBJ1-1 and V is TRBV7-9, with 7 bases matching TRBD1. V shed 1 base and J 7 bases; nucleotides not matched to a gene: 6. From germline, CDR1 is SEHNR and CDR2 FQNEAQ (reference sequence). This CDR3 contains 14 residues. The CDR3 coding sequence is TGTGCCAGCAGCTTAGTAGGACAGGATCTTGAAGCTTTCTTT. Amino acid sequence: CASSLVGQDLEAFF.

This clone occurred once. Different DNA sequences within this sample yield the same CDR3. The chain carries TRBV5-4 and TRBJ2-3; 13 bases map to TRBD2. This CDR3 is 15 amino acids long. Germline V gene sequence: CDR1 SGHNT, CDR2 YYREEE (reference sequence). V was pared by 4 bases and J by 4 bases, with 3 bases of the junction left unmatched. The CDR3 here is CASSLGLAGADTQYF. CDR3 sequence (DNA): TGTGCCAGCAGCCTCGGACTAGCGGGAGCAGATACGCAGTATTTT.

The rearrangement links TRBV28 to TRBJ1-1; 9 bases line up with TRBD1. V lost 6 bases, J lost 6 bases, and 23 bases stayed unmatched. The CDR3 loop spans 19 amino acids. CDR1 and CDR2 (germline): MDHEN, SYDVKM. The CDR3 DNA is TGTGCCAGCAGCCCTCCTCGTTACCGGGACAGGGTTGTTTGGCCTGAAGCTTTCTTT. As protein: CASSPPRYRDRVVWPEAFF. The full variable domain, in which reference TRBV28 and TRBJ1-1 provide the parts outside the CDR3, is DVKVTQSSRYLVKRTGEKVFLECVQDMDHENMFWYRQDPGLGLRLIYFSYDVKMKEKGDIPEGYSVSREKKERFSLILESASTNQTSMYLCASSPPRYRDRVVWPEAFFGQGTRLTVV.

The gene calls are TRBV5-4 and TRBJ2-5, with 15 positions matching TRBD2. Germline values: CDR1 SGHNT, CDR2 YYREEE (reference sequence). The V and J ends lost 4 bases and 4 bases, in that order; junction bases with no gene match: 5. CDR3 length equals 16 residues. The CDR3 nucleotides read TGTGCCAGCAGCCCGGGGACTAGCGGGAGGCCAGAGACCCAGTACTTC. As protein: CASSPGTSGRPETQYF.

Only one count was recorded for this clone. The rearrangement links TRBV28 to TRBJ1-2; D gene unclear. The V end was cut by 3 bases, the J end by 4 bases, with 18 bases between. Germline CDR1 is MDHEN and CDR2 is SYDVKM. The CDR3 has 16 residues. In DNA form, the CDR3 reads TGTGCCAGCAGTTTTCCCCCGGGCGGGGTTATCTATGGCTACACCTTC. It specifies CASSFPPGGVIYGYTF.